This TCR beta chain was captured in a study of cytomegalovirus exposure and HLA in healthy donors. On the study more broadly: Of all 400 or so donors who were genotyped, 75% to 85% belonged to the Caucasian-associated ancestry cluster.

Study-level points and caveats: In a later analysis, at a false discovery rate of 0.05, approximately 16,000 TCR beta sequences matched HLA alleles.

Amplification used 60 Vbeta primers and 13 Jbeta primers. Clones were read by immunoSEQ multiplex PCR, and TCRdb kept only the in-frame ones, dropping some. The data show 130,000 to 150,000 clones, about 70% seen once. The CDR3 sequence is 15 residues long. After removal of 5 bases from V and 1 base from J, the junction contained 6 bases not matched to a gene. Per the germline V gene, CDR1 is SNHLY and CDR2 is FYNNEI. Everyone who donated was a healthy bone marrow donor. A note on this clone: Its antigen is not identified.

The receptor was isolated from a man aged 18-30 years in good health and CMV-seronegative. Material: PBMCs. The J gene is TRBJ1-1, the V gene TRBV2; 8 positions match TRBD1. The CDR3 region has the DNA TGTGCCAGCAGTCCTCCCGGGACAGGGAACACTGAAGCTTTCTTT. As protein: CASSPPGTGNTEAFF.